This entry lists 14 T cell receptor beta chains sequenced from one sample in a study of blood T cell repertoires in COVID-19. TCRdb's copy holds only in-frame clones and misses some; the assay was immunoSEQ multiplex PCR. The sample consists of some 60,000 clones, more than 75% of them appearing once. Sequencing input: peripheral blood. The receptors originated from a human donor in a cohort sampled during active COVID-19.

The V call is TRBV11-2, the J call TRBJ2-2; no reliable D call. Germline V lookup: CDR1 SGHAT, CDR2 FQNNGV. Trimming left V 5 bases short and J 4 bases short, with 14 bases between. The CDR3 loop spans 15 amino acids. In nucleotides, the CDR3 is TGTGCCAGCAGCCCAGGTACAATCGGCACCGGGGAGCTGTTTTTT. Encoded protein: CASSPGTIGTGELFF. Full variable domain (remainder filled in from reference TRBV11-2 and TRBJ2-2): EAGVAQSPRYKIIEKRQSVAFWCNPISGHATLYWYQQILGQGPKLLIQFQNNGVVDDSQLPKDRFSAERLKGVDSTLKIQPAKLEDSAVYLCASSPGTIGTGELFFGEGSRLTVL.

In its sample, this clone was seen once. This chain uses TRBV7-9 with TRBJ2-3; the match to TRBD1 covers 9 bases. Germline trimming cut 5 bases from V and 9 bases from J; bases unmatched to any gene: 3. This CDR3 region has 12 residues. The germline gives CDR1 SEHNR, CDR2 FQNEAQ (reference sequence). The CDR3 region has the DNA TGTGCCAGCAGCCTAGGACAGGGGACGCAGTATTTT. Translation gives CASSLGQGTQYF.

This chain joins TRBV6-2 or TRBV6-3 and TRBJ1-2; D unresolved. This CDR3 is built from 12 residues. Germline V gene data show CDR1 as MNHEY and CDR2 as SVGEGT. Trimming pared 4 bases from V and 4 bases from J, leaving 7 bases between. CDR3 protein: CASSSGIYGYTF. CDR3 bases: TGTGCCAGCAGTTCGGGAATCTATGGCTACACCTTC.

The genes are TRBV28 and TRBJ2-3; 10 bases agree with TRBD2. The CDR3 is made up of 15 amino acids. V was clipped by 5 bases and J by 8 bases; unmatched bases: 10. Germline lookup yields CDR1 MDHEN and CDR2 SYDVKM. The CDR3 sequence: CASSPLSGRGVTQYF. The CDR3 nucleotides are TGTGCCAGCAGTCCCTTGAGCGGGAGGGGGGTTACGCAGTATTTT.

The CDR3 nucleotides read TGTGCCAGTGGGAACAGGGGTTTAGCTTTCTTT. Amino acids: CASGNRGLAFF. The genes are TRBV19 and TRBJ1-1; 7 bases align to TRBD1. CDR1 LNHDA and CDR2 SQIVND come from the germline V gene (reference sequence). V dropped 8 bases and J dropped 10; count of bases not matched to a gene: 7. There are 11 residues in the CDR3.

The rearrangement uses TRBV7-3 and TRBJ2-1, with 7 bases matching TRBD1. Germline CDR1 SGHTA, CDR2 FQGTGA. This CDR3 has 14 residues. V shed 5 bases and J 8 bases; nucleotides not matched to a gene: 9. The CDR3 reads CASSPGGNRDEQFF. CDR3 bases: TGTGCCAGCAGCCCAGGGGGAAACAGGGATGAGCAGTTCTTC.

The rearrangement joins TRBV10-3 to TRBJ2-1; 14 bases map to TRBD2. Germline CDR1 ENHRY, CDR2 SYGVKD. This CDR3 has 20 amino acids. With V trimmed by 6 bases and J by 8 bases, 21 bases remained unmatched. The CDR3 loop is CAISSRGGLAGARHTDEQFF. The CDR3 DNA reads TGTGCCATCAGCTCCCGGGGGGGACTAGCGGGAGCTCGACACACGGATGAGCAGTTCTTC.

The J gene is TRBJ2-1, the V gene TRBV24-1, with TRBD2 as a possible D gene (6 bases). Germline V lookup: CDR1 KGHDR, CDR2 SFDVKD. Deletions cut 5 bases from V and 0 bases from J, with 10 bases between. The CDR3 has 15 residues. CDR3 DNA sequence: TGTGCCACCAGTGGTCGGGAGAGCTCCTACAATGAGCAGTTCTTC. Translation gives CATSGRESSYNEQFF.

This chain uses TRBV19 with TRBJ2-3; 10 bases map to TRBD2. The V gene end was trimmed by 6 bases and the J gene end by 2 bases; junction bases not matched to a gene: 11. The CDR3 consists of 17 residues. Germline lookup yields CDR1 LNHDA and CDR2 SQIVND (reference sequence). Written as DNA, the CDR3 is TGTGCCAGTAGAAGACTAGCGGGTGGAGCACTCACAGATACGCAGTATTTT. This gives the protein CASRRLAGGALTDTQYF.

The chain employs TRBV18 and TRBJ2-1, with a tentative D call TRBD2 (5 bases). The CDR3 consists of 14 residues. The germline V gene has CDR1 KGHSH and CDR2 LQKENI. V was trimmed by 3 bases and J by 4 bases, leaving 10 bases between them. The CDR3 bases are TGTGCCAGCTCACCGCGAGCGGATTACAATGAGCAGTTCTTC. Protein product: CASSPRADYNEQFF.

CDR3 loop: CASSYVGRGGQETQYF. DNA for the CDR3: TGTGCCAGCAGCTATGTTGGGCGGGGGGGACAAGAGACCCAGTACTTC. This chain joins TRBV5-4 and TRBJ2-5; 9 nucleotides align to TRBD2. V shed 3 bases, J shed 2 bases, and the junction held 8 bases outside the gene matches. In germline, CDR1 is SGHNT, CDR2 YYREEE (reference sequence). The CDR3 extends over 16 amino acids.

This clone appeared a single time. The chain links TRBV18 to TRBJ2-1, with 8 bases identical to TRBD1. Germline V gives CDR1 KGHSH, CDR2 LQKENI. The CDR3 loop spans 15 amino acids. V trimming: 2 bases; J trimming: 5 bases; junction bases outside the gene matches: 5. The CDR3 protein is CASSPGQGSDNEQFF. The DNA of the CDR3 is TGTGCCAGCTCACCAGGACAGGGTAGCGACAATGAGCAGTTCTTC.

The chain couples TRBV11-2 to TRBJ2-3; 9 bases line up with TRBD2. CDR1 is SGHAT and CDR2 is FQNNGV in the germline V gene. The CDR3 loop spans 17 amino acids. The V and J ends lost 1 base and 3 bases, in that order; junction bases with no gene match: 8. CDR3 in amino acids: CASSLVGSLAGTDTQYF. The CDR3 region has the DNA TGTGCCAGCAGCTTAGTAGGTTCGCTAGCGGGGACAGATACGCAGTATTTT.

The rearrangement joins TRBV20-1 to TRBJ1-5; D call uncertain. Trimming took 3 bases from V and 2 from J, leaving 11 bases between them. The CDR3 totals 14 residues. In germline, CDR1 is DFQATT, CDR2 SNEGSKA (reference sequence). For the CDR3, the DNA is TGCAGTGCTAGTGCCGGGATGGGCAATCAGCCCCAGCATTTT. Translated, it gives CSASAGMGNQPQHF.